This T cell receptor beta chain was sequenced during a study of T-cell memory formation after mild COVID-19. Notes on the study in general: For second-wave clones that peaked at day 37, SARS-CoV-2 specificity went unverified. Most CD4+ clones that shrank were in CM and EM, while CD8+ ones turned up in EMRA. Later expanders leaned CD4+, whereas clones that contracted between day 15 and 85 were balanced CD4/CD8.

In its sample, this clonotype was seen once. What it recognizes is unknown. The V gene lost 1 base and the J gene lost 1 base, with 5 bases spanning the gap. This CDR3 comprises 15 residues. The germline CDR1 and CDR2 sequences are SGHTA and FQGNSA. From 5'RACE with constant-segment primers came TCR alpha and TCR beta cDNA libraries that carried sample barcodes and UMIs. MiXCR was run by TCRdb on the 5' RACE reads, yielding one entry per CDR3 protein. The sample includes over 350,000 distinct CDR3 sequences, 20% to 30% of them seen just once. The sequencing input was PBMCs or a T cell subset sorted from them (not recorded which). J is TRBJ1-6 and V is TRBV7-2; D remains unclear. The receptor comes from an adult woman who had mild COVID-19 (a few samples of this study predate the infection). Cell type and time point are not known. DNA for the CDR3: TGTGCCAGCAGCTTAGGGGCGTCCTATAATTCACCCCTCCACTTT. Residues: CASSLGASYNSPLHF.